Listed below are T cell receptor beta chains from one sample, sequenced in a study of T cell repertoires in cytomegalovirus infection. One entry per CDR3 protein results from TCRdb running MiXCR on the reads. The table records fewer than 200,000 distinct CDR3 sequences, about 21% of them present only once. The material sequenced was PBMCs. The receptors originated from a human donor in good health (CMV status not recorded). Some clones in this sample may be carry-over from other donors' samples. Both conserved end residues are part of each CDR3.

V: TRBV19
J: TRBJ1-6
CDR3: CASSILAAGSPLHF

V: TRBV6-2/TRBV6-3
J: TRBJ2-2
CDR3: CASSYGPAFRVAGELFF

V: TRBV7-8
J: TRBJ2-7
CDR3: CASSRGTGRSHEQYF

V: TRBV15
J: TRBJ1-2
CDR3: CATSYAGTRSYGYTF

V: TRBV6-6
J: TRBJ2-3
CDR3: CASSLGSSTDTQYF

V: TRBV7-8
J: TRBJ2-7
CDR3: CASSLRQALSYEQYF

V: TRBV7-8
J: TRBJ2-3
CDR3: CASSLLPDSDTQYF

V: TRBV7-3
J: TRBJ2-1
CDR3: CASSRGKDNEQFF

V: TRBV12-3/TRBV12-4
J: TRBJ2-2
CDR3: CASSFRPGELFF

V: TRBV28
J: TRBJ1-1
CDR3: CASSLRVSEAFF

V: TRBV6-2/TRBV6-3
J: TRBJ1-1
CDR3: CASSYSGSGTEAFF

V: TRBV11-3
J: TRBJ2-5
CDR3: CASSLLAGAQETQYF

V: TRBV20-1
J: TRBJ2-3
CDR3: CSARDPSIGPTDTQYF

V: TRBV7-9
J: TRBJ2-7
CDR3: CASSSTNWGVYEQYF

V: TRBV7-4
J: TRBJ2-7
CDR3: CASSGGGRSSYEQYF

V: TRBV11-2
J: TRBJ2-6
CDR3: CASSRGYSGANVLTF

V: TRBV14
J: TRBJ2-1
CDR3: CASSQDIGNSEQFF

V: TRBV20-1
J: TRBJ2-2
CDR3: CSALQANTGELFF